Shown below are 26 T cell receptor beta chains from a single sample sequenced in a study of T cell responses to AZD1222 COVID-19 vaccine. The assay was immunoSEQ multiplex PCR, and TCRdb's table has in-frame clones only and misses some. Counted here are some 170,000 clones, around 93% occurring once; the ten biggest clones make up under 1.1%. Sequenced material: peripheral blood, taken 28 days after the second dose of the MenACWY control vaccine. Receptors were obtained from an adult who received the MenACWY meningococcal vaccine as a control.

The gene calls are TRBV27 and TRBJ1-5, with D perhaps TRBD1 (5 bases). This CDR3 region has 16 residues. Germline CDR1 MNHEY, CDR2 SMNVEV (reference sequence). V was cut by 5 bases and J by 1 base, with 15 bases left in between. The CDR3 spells CASSNSGVLSNQPQHF. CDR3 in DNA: TGTGCCAGCAGTAACTCGGGGGTGCTGAGCAATCAGCCCCAGCATTTT.

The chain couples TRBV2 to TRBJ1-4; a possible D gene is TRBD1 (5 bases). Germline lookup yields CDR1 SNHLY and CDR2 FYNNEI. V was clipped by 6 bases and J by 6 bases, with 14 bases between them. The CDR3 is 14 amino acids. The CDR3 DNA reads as TGTGCCAGCAGCCCGGGGGGTGAGGATGAAAAACTGTTTTTT. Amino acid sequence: CASSPGGEDEKLFF.

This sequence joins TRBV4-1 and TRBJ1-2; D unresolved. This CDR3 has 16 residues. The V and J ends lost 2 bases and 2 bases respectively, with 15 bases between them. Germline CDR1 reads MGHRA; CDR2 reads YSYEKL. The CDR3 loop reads CASSQLAVTYNYGYTF. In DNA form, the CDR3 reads TGCGCCAGCAGCCAACTCGCCGTGACCTACAACTATGGCTACACCTTC.

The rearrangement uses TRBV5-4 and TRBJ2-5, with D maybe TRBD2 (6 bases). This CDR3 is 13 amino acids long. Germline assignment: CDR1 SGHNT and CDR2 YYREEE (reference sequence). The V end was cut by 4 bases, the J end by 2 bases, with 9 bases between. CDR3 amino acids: CASSLRGQETQYF. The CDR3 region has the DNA TGTGCCAGCAGCCTACGGGGGCAAGAGACCCAGTACTTC.

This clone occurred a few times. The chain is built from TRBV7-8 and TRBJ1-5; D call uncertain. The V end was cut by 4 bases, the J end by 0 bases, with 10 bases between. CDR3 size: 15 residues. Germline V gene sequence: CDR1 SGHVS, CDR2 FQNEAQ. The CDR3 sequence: CASSSGRYSNQPQHF. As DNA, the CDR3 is TGTGCCAGCAGCTCAGGACGGTATAGCAATCAGCCCCAGCATTTT. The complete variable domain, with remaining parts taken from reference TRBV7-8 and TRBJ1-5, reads GAGVSQSPRYKVAKRGQDVALRCDPISGHVSLFWYQQALGQGPEFLTYFQNEAQLDKSGLPSDRFFAERPEGSVSTLKIQRTQQEDSAVYLCASSSGRYSNQPQHFGDGTRLSIL.

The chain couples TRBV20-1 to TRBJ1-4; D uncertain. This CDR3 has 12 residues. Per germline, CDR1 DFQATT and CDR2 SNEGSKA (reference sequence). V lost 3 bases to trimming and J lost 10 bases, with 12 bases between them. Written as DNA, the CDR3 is TGCAGTGCTAGTTCGGGATGGGGAAAACTGTTTTTT. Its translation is CSASSGWGKLFF.

The CDR3 sequence: CASSYGTGVLNEQFF. The CDR3 DNA reads as TGTGCCAGCAGTTACGGGACAGGGGTATTAAATGAGCAGTTCTTC. The V gene is TRBV6-5, the J gene TRBJ2-1, with 10 bases fitting TRBD1. Germline lookup yields CDR1 MNHEY and CDR2 SVGAGI. The CDR3 length is 15 residues. Losses at the gene ends were 2 bases for V and 7 bases for J; bases not matched to a gene: 5.

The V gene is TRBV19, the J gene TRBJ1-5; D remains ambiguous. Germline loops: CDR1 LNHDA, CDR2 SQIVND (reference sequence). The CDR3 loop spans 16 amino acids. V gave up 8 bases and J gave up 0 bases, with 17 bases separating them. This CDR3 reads CASGPNGGYSNQPQHF. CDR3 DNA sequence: TGTGCCAGTGGGCCTAACGGAGGATATAGCAATCAGCCCCAGCATTTT.

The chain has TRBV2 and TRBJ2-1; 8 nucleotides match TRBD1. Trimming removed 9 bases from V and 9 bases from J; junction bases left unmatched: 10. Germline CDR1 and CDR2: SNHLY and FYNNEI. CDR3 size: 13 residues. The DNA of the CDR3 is TGTGCCAGAACTGGACAGGGCGGAAGTGAGCAGTTCTTC. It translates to CARTGQGGSEQFF.

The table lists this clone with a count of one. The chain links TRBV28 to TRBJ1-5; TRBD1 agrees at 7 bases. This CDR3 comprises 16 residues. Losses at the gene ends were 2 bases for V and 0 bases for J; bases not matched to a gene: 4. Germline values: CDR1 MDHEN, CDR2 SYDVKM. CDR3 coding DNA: TGTGCCAGCAGTTTAACAGGGGTGTATAGCAATCAGCCCCAGCATTTT. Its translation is CASSLTGVYSNQPQHF.

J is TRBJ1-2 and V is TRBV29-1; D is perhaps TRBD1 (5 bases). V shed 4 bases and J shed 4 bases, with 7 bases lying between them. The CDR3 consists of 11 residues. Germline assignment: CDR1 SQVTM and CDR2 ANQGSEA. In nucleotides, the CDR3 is TGCAGCGTTGGGGGCAGCTATGGCTACACCTTC. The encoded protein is CSVGGSYGYTF.

In DNA form, the CDR3 reads TGTGCCAGCCACGCAACAAGAGCTAACTATGGCTACACCTTC. This encodes CASHATRANYGYTF. V gene TRBV18 combines with J gene TRBJ1-2; D ambiguous. Germline V gene data show CDR1 as KGHSH and CDR2 as LQKENI. The CDR3 covers 14 residues. V dropped 8 bases and J dropped 0 bases, with 13 bases sitting between them.

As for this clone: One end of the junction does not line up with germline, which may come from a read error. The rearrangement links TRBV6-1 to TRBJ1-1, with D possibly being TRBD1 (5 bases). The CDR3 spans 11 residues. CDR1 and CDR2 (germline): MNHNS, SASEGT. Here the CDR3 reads CASREDSGAFF. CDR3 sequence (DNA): TGTGCCAGCAGGGAAGACAGTGGAGCTTTCTTT.

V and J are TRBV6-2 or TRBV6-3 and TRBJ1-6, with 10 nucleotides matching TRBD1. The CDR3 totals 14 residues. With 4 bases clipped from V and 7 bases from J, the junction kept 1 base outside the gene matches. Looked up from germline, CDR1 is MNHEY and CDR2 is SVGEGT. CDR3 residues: CASSWTGGNSPLHF. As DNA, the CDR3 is TGTGCCAGCAGTTGGACAGGGGGGAATTCACCCCTCCACTTT.

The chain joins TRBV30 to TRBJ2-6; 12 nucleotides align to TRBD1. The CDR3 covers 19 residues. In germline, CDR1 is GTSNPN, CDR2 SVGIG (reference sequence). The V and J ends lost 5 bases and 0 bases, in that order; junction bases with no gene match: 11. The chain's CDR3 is CAWAFGTGGGYSGANVLTF. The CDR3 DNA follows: TGTGCCTGGGCCTTTGGGACAGGGGGCGGGTACTCTGGGGCCAACGTCCTGACTTTC.

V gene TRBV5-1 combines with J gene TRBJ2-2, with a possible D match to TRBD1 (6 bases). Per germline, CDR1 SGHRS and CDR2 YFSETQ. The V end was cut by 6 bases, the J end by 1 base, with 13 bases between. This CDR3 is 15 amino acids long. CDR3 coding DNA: TGCGCCAGCAAGGGGGAACAGTTGAACACCGGGGAGCTGTTTTTT. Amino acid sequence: CASKGEQLNTGELFF.

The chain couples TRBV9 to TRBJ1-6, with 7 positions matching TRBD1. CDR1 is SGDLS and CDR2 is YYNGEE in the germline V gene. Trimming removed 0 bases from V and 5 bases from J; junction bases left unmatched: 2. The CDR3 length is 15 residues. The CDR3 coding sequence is TGTGCCAGCAGCGTAGCGGGACAGAATAATTCACCCCTCCACTTT. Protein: CASSVAGQNNSPLHF. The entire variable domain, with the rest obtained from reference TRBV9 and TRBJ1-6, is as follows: DSGVTQTPKHLITATGQRVTLRCSPRSGDLSVYWYQQSLDQGLQFLIQYYNGEERAKGNILERFSAQQFPDLHSELNLSSLELGDSALYFCASSVAGQNNSPLHFGNGTRLTVT.

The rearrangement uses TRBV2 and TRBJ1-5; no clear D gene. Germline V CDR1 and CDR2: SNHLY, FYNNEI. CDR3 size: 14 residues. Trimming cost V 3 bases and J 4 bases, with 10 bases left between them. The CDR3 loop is CASSDGSANQPQHF. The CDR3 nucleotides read TGTGCCAGCAGTGACGGGTCGGCGAATCAGCCCCAGCATTTT.

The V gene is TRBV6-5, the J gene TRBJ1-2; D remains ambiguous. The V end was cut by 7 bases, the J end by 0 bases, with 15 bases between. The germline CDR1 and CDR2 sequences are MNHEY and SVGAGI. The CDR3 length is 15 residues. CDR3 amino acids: CASTRTATANYGYTF. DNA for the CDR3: TGTGCCAGCACCCGAACGGCTACAGCTAACTATGGCTACACCTTC.

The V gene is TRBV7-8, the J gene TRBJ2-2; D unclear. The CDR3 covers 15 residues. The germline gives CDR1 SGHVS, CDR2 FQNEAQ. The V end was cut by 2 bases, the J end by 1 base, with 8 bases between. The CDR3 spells CASSLYLVNTGELFF. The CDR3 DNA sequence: TGTGCCAGCAGCTTATATTTGGTGAACACCGGGGAGCTGTTTTTT.

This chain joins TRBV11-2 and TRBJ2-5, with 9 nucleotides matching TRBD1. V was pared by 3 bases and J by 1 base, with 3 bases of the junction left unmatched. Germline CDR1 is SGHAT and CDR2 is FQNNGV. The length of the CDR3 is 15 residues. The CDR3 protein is CASSLGQGPQETQYF. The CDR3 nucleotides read TGTGCCAGCAGCTTGGGACAGGGTCCCCAAGAGACCCAGTACTTC. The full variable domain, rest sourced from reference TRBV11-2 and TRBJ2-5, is EAGVAQSPRYKIIEKRQSVAFWCNPISGHATLYWYQQILGQGPKLLIQFQNNGVVDDSQLPKDRFSAERLKGVDSTLKIQPAKLEDSAVYLCASSLGQGPQETQYFGPGTRLLVL.

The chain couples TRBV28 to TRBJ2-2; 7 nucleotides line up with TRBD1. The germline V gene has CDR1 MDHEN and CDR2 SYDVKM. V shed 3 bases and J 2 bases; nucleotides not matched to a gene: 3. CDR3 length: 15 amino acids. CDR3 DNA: TGTGCCAGCAGTTTGCCAGGGGGAAACACCGGGGAGCTGTTTTTT. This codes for CASSLPGGNTGELFF.

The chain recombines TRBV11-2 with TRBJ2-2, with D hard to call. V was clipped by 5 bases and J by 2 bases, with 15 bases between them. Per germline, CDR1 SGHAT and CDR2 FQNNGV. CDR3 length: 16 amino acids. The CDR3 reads CASSPLSGINTGELFF. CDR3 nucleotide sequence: TGTGCCAGCAGCCCCCTTTCGGGTATTAACACCGGGGAGCTGTTTTTT.

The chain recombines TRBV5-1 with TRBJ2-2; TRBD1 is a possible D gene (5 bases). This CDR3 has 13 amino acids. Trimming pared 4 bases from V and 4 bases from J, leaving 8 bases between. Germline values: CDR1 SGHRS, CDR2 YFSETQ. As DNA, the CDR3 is TGCGCCAGCAGCGCCCAGGGCACCGGGGAGCTGTTTTTT. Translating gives CASSAQGTGELFF.

CDR3 in DNA: TGTGCCAGTAGCTTTACAGGGGCCAGTGAAAAACTGTTTTTT. This translates into CASSFTGASEKLFF. The J gene is TRBJ1-4, the V gene TRBV19; TRBD1 agrees at 7 bases. Germline CDR1 LNHDA, CDR2 SQIVND (reference sequence). This CDR3 contains 14 residues. Trimming at V came to 6 bases and at J to 7 bases, leaving 8 bases not matched to a gene.

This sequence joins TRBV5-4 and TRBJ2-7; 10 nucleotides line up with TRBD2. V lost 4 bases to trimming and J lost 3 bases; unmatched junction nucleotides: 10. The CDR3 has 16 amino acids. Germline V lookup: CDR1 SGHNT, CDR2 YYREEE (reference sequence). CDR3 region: CASSPGGAGGFYEQYF. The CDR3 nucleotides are TGTGCCAGCAGCCCCGGGGGAGCGGGGGGGTTCTACGAGCAGTACTTC.